This T cell receptor beta chain is from a study of vaccination and CD4 T cells after COVID-19. TCRdb redid the calling of the PCR reads with MiXCR, one entry per CDR3 protein. Of about 18,000 distinct CDR3 sequences in the sample, about 60% were seen once. This CDR3 comprises 14 residues. The V gene's germline CDR1 is SGHTA and CDR2 FQGTGA. Trimming cost V 4 bases and J 8 bases; bases outside gene matches: 4. The V and J genes are TRBV7-3 and TRBJ2-2, with TRBD2 matching 10 bases. The receptor comes from a human donor who had recovered from COVID-19. The specimen comprised CD4+ T cells from blood, sampled after SARS-CoV-2 vaccination. CDR3 coding DNA: TGTGCCAGCAGCTCTAGCGGGAGTGAGGGGGAGCTGTTTTTT. Amino acids: CASSSSGSEGELFF.